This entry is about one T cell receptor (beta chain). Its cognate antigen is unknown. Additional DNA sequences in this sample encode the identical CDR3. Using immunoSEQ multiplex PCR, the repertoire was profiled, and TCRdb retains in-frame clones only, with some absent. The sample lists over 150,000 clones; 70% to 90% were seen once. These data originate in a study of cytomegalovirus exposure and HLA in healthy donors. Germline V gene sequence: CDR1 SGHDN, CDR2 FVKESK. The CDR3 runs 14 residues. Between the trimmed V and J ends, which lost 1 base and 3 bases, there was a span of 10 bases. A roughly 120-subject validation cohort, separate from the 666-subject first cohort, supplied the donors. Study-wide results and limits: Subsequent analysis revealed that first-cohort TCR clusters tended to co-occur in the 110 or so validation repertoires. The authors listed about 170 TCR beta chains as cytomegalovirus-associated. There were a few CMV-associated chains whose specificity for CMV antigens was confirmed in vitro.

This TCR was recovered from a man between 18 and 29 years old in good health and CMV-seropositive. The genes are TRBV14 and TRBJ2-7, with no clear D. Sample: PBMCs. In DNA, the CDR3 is TGTGCCAGCAGCCAAGTCAGGTCCAGCTACGAGCAGTACTTC. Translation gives CASSQVRSSYEQYF.